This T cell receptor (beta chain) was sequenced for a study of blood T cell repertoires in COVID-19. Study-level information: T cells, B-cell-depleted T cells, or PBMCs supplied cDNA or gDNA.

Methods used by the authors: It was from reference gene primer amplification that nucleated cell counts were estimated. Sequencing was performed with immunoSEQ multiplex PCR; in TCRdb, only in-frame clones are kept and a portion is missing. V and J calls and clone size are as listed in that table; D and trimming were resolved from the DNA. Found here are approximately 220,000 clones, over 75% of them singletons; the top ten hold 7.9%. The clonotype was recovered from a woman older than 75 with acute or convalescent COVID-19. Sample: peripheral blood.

The CDR3 bases are TGTGCCAGCAGCTTACAGGGAACCCCAGATACGCAGTATTTT. Encoded protein: CASSLQGTPDTQYF. The chain carries TRBV7-2 and TRBJ2-3; maybe TRBD1 (5 bases). This CDR3 spans 14 amino acids. Deletions cut 2 bases from V and 4 bases from J, with 10 bases between. CDR1 SGHTA and CDR2 FQGNSA come from the germline V gene. Filled out from reference TRBV7-2 and TRBJ2-3, the complete variable domain reads GAGVSQSPSNKVTEKGKDVELRCDPISGHTALYWYRQSLGQGLEFLIYFQGNSAPDKSGLPSDRFSAERTGGSVSTLTIQRTQQEDSAVYLCASSLQGTPDTQYFGPGTRLTVL.